The following is a T cell receptor beta chain sequence with its context. This record comes from a study of T-cell reconstitution after alpha-beta-depleted transplantation in children. Construction of the TCRbeta library involved unique molecular identifiers. In TCRdb, the PCR reads were re-called with MiXCR into one record per CDR3 protein. The sample shows about 500,000 distinct CDR3 sequences, 30% to 35% of them seen only once. Trimming removed 6 bases from V and 4 bases from J, with 18 bases in between. Germline V CDR1 and CDR2: DFQATT, SNEGSKA (reference sequence). This CDR3 spans 14 amino acids. The rearrangement uses TRBV20-1 and TRBJ2-5, with D hard to call. The receptor comes from a human donor who donated a stem cell graft to a child with aplastic anemia. The material sequenced was PBMCs from the stem cell graft donor, taken from the stem cell graft. As DNA, the CDR3 is TGCAGTGCCATATCCCGCCGGGCAGCAGAGACCCAGTACTTC. Protein product: CSAISRRAAETQYF.